The 2 T cell receptor beta chains in this list originate from one sample, sequenced in a study of blood T cell repertoires in COVID-19. TCRdb's copy holds only in-frame clones and misses some; the assay was immunoSEQ multiplex PCR. In the table there are around 220,000 clones, around nine tenths of which are singletons. Sequenced material: peripheral blood. The receptor set was obtained from a woman aged 40 to 55 who had recovered from COVID-19.

V gene TRBV5-1 combines with J gene TRBJ2-7; TRBD1 matches 7 bases. Trimming cost V 3 bases and J 3 bases; bases outside gene matches: 6. CDR3 length: 14 amino acids. Germline CDR1 and CDR2: SGHRS and YFSETQ. The CDR3 here is CASSSTGQRYEQYF. Written as DNA, the CDR3 is TGCGCCAGCAGCTCCACGGGACAGCGCTACGAGCAGTACTTC.

The rearrangement links TRBV4-3 to TRBJ2-2; D possibly corresponds to TRBD1 (6 bases). In germline, CDR1 is LGHNA, CDR2 YSLEER. Trimming left V 0 bases short and J 2 bases short, with 13 bases between. The length of the CDR3 is 17 residues. The CDR3 reads CASSQEPQGSNTGELFF. The CDR3, as DNA: TGCGCCAGCAGCCAAGAGCCCCAGGGGTCTAACACCGGGGAGCTGTTTTTT.